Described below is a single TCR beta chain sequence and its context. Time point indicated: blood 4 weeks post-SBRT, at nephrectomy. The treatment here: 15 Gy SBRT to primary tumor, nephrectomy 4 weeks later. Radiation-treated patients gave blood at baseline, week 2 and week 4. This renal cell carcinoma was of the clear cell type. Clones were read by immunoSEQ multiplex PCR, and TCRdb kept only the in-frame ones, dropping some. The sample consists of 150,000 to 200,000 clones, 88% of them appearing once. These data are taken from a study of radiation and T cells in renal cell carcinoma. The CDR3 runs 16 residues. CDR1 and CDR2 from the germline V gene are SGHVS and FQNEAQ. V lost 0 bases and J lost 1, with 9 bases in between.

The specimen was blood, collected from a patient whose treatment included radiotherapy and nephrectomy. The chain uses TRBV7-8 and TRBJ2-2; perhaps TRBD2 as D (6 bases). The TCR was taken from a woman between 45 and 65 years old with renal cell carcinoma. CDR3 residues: CASSLAGTENTGELFF. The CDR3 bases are TGTGCCAGCAGCTTAGCCGGGACTGAGAACACCGGGGAGCTGTTTTTT.